The sequence of this T cell receptor beta chain was determined in a study of T cell repertoires in aging, cancer and after chemotherapy. The study, taken as a whole, reports: Compared with age-matched healthy donors, untreated hematological or solid cancer patients showed higher blood TCR clonality.

There are 11 residues in the CDR3. The germline V gene encodes CDR1 MNHEY and CDR2 SMNVEV (reference sequence). V lost 3 bases and J lost 3, with 3 bases in between. Amplification of TCR beta used genomic DNA extracted from peripheral blood. Rearranged V-D-J TRB sequences were amplified with a mixed TRB-A/B primer pool. TCRdb re-called the multiplex PCR reads with MiXCR, one entry per CDR3 protein. Of approximately 2,500 distinct CDR3 sequences listed, around 23% were seen once; the top ten hold over 11%. This clonotype is medium-sized (0.01 to 0.1%) within its sample. The antigen remains undetermined.

Sequenced material: blood. The rearrangement links TRBV27 to TRBJ2-7; D is undetermined. This TCR was recovered from a human donor with a solid tumor. In DNA, the CDR3 is TGTGCCAGCAGTTTGAACTACGAGCAGTACTTC. This translates into CASSLNYEQYF.